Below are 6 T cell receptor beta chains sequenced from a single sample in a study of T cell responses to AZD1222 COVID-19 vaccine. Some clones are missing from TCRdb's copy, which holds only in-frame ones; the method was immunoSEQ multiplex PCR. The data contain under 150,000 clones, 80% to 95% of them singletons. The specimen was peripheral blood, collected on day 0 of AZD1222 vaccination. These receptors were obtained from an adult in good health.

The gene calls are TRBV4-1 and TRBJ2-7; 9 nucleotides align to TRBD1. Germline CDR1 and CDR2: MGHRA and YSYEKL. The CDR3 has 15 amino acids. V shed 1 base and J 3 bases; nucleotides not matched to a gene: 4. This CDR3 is CASSQAGQGGYEQYF. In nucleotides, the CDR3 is TGCGCCAGCAGCCAAGCGGGACAGGGCGGCTACGAGCAGTACTTC.

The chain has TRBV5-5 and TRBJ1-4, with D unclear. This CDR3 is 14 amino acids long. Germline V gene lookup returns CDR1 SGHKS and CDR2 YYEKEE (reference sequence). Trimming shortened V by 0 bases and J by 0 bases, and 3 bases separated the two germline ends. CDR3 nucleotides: TGTGCCAGCAGCTTGGGCTCAACTAATGAAAAACTGTTTTTT. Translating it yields CASSLGSTNEKLFF.

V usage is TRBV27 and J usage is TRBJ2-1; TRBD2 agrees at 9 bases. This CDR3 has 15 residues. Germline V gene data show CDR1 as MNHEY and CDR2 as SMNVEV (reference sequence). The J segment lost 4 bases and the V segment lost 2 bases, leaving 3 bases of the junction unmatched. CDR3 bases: TGTGCCAGCAGTTTAGTTAGCGGGAGTTACAATGAGCAGTTCTTC. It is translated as CASSLVSGSYNEQFF.

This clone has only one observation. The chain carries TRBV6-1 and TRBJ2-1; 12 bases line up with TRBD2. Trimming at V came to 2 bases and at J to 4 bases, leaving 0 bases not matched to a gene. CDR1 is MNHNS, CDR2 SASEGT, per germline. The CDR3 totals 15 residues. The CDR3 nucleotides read TGTGCCAGCAGTGAACTAGCGGGAGGGTACAATGAGCAGTTCTTC. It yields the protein CASSELAGGYNEQFF.

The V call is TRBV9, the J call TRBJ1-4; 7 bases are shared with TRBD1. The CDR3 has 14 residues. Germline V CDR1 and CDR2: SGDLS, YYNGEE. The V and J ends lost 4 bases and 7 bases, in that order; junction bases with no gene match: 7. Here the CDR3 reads CASSPGQEVEKLFF. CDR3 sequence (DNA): TGTGCCAGCAGCCCCGGACAGGAGGTTGAAAAACTGTTTTTT.

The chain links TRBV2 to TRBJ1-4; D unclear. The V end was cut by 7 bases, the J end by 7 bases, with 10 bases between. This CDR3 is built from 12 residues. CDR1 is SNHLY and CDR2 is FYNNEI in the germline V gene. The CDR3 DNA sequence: TGTGCCAGCACCCTCCGGGTTGAAAAACTGTTTTTT. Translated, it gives CASTLRVEKLFF.